This T cell receptor (beta chain) came from a study of Ad26.COV2.S vaccination and SARS-CoV-2 variants. Treatment defined: roughly 20 received Ad26.COV2.S at low or high dose, single or two shots; several received placebo; per-sample allocation not given. Sampling took place 63 days after the first vaccine or placebo injection. TCRdb keeps only in-frame clones here, not all; method: immunoSEQ multiplex PCR. The sample has 400,000 to 450,000 clones, around 90% seen once. V shed 5 bases, J shed 5 bases, and the junction held 4 bases outside the gene matches. Germline V gene lookup returns CDR1 LNHDA and CDR2 SQIVND (reference sequence). The CDR3 sequence is 15 residues long.

This TCR came from a person between 18 and 59 years old who received the Ad26.COV2.S COVID-19 vaccine or a placebo. The chain joins TRBV19 to TRBJ2-7, with TRBD2 identical over 15 bases. Sequenced here: peripheral blood, sampled in a trial of Ad26.COV2.S vaccine versus placebo. CDR3 nucleotides: TGTGCCAGTAGTTTGGGGACTAGCGGGAGGAACGAGCAGTACTTC. Its protein is CASSLGTSGRNEQYF.